This T cell receptor (beta chain) stems from a study of cytomegalovirus exposure and HLA in healthy donors. Primers: 60 Vbeta forward and 13 Jbeta reverse. Clones were read by immunoSEQ multiplex PCR, and TCRdb kept only the in-frame ones, dropping some. The table shows fewer than 70,000 clones, with around 85% occurring only once. Sequenced: PBMCs. This clonotype originated in a man in his forties in good health and CMV-seronegative.

The CDR3 is CASSLRANEQYF. The DNA of the CDR3 is TGTGCCAGCAGCTTGAGAGCAAACGAGCAGTACTTC. The rearrangement joins TRBV5-6 to TRBJ2-7, with D hard to call. CDR1 is SGHDT and CDR2 is YYEEEE in the germline V gene. CDR3 length equals 12 residues. With 1 base removed from V and 5 bases from J, the gap between germline ends came to 7 bases.